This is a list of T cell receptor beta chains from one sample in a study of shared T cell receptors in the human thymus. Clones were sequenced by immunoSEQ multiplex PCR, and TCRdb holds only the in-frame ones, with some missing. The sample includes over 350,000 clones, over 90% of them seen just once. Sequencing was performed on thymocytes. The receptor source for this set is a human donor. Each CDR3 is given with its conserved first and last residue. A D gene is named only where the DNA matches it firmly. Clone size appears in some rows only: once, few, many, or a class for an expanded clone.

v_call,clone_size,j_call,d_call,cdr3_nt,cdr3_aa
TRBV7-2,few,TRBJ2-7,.,TGTGCCAGCAGCTTAACGAACTACTCCTACGAGCAGTACTTC,CASSLTNYSYEQYF
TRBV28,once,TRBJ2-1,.,TGTGCCAGCAGGCTTCGACATTTGAGCTCCTACAATGAGCAGTTCTTC,CASRLRHLSSYNEQFF
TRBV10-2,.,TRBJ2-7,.,TGCGCCAGCAGGGTTGTCGGGAGCTCCTACGAGCAGTACTTC,CASRVVGSSYEQYF
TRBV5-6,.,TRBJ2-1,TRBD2,TGTGCCAGCAGCTTGGGGTTTAGCGGGGACACGAGCTCCTACAATGAGCAGTTCTTC,CASSLGFSGDTSSYNEQFF
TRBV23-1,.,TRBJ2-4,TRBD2,TGCGCCAGCAAGTATGCGCGGGGGGCCCTAAACATTCAGTACTTC,CASKYARGALNIQYF
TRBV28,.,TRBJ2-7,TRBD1,TGTGCCAGCAGTTTATACGCAGGGGGCCTAATCGAGCAGTACTTC,CASSLYAGGLIEQYF
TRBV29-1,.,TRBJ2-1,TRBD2,TGCAGCGTTGAAGATCGCGGGAGCCCCTCCTACAATGAGCAGTTCTTC,CSVEDRGSPSYNEQFF
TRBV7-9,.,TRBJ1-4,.,TGTGCCAGCAGCTCCCTCGGAGAGGGGACCCCAACTAATGAAAAACTGTTTTTT,CASSSLGEGTPTNEKLFF
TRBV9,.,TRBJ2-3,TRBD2,TGTGCCAGCAGCGTACTTGGCGGGAGTATTGGAGATACGCAGTATTTT,CASSVLGGSIGDTQYF
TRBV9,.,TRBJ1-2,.,TGTGCCAGCAGCGTAGTGGAGGGGACTAACTATGGCTACACCTTC,CASSVVEGTNYGYTF
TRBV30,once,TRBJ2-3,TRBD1,TGTGCCTGGAGTGACCCCGGGACAGGGGCTGGAGATACGCAGTATTTT,CAWSDPGTGAGDTQYF
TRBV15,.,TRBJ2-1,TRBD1,TGTGCCACCAGCAGAGATAGTGGACAGGGGGGTCGTTGGAACAATGAGCAGTTCTTC,CATSRDSGQGGRWNNEQFF
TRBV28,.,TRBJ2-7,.,TGTGCCAGCAGTTTATACCAGGGGCTCACTCCCTACGAGCAGTACTTC,CASSLYQGLTPYEQYF
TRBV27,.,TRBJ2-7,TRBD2,TGTGCCAGCAGGGTGGGGGGGAGCGGGACCTACGAGCAGTACTTC,CASRVGGSGTYEQYF
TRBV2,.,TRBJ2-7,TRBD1,TGTGCCAGCAGTGCACAGGGGAGCGAGCAGTACTTC,CASSAQGSEQYF
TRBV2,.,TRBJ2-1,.,TGTGCCAGCAGTGATTACGGGGGTCGGTTTTGGTTTCTGCAGTTCTTC,CASSDYGGRFWFLQFF
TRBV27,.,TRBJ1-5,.,TGTGCCAGCAAACCAGGGGTTAGCAATCAGCCCCAGCATTTT,CASKPGVSNQPQHF
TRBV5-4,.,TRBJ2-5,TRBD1,TGTGCCAGCAGCTTAGGGACAGCCCAAGAGACCCAGTACTTC,CASSLGTAQETQYF
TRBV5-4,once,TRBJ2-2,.,TGTGCCAGCAGCTTGGAACAGGACCCGAACACCGGGGAGCTGTTTTTT,CASSLEQDPNTGELFF
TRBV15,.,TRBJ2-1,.,TGTGCCACCAGCAGAGATCGAGGGCCTGACTCGTACAATGAGCAGTTCTTC,CATSRDRGPDSYNEQFF
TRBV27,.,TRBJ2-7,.,TGTGCCAGCAGGCTTTATTACGAGCAGTACTTC,CASRLYYEQYF
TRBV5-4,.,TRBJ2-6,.,TGTGCCAGCAGCTTGAAAGGGGGTTGGGCTGGGGCCAACGTCCTGACTTTC,CASSLKGGWAGANVLTF
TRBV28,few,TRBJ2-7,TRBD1,TGTGCCACCTGGGACAGGGCCTCCTACGAGCAGTACTTC,CATWDRASYEQYF
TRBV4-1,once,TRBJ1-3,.,TGCGCCAGCAGCCCCGATTTCACCTTCTCTGGAAACACCATATATTTT,CASSPDFTFSGNTIYF
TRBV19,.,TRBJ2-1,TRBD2,TGTGCCAGTAGTATTGGGACTAGCGGGAGGATCAATGAGCAGTTCTTC,CASSIGTSGRINEQFF
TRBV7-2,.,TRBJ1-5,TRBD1,TGTGCCAGCAGCCACCCATCTAAGGACAGGGAGTTCCATCAGCCCCAGCATTTT,CASSHPSKDREFHQPQHF
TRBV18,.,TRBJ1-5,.,TGTGCCAGCTCACCAGGGAGGACTCAGCCCCAGCATTTT,CASSPGRTQPQHF
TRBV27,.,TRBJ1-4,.,TGTGCCAGCAGTTTTTCGGGACTAAGAGGGAGTGAAAAACTGTTTTTT,CASSFSGLRGSEKLFF